A selection of T cell receptor beta chains follows, all from one sample in a study of blood T cell repertoires in COVID-19. Only in-frame clones appear in the TCRdb table, and some are missing; sequencing was by immunoSEQ multiplex PCR. Among 200,000 or so clones listed, about 86% were seen once. Source material: peripheral blood. The receptor source for this set is a woman in her sixties with acute or convalescent COVID-19. CDR3s include the opening cysteine and the closing phenylalanine or tryptophan. Each record gives: J gene, clone size, V gene, D gene, CDR3 protein, CDR3 DNA. The D gene is left open where the match is weak. Size is omitted from some rows. Given values are once, few, many or a class for expanded clones.

TRBJ2-1 | . | TRBV7-6 | TRBD2 | CASSKGRGGNNEQFF | TGTGCCAGCAGCAAGGGGCGCGGGGGTAATAATGAGCAGTTCTTC
TRBJ1-6 | . | TRBV7-2 | TRBD1 | CASSKTGGVDSPLHF | TGTGCCAGCAGCAAGACAGGGGGTGTTGATTCACCCCTCCACTTT
TRBJ2-1 | . | TRBV6-5 | TRBD1 | CASSRQGNYNEQFF | TGTGCCAGCAGCCGACAGGGAAACTACAATGAGCAGTTCTTC
TRBJ2-2 | . | TRBV28 | TRBD1 | CASSLGTGAGTGELFF | TGTGCCAGCAGTTTGGGGACAGGGGCGGGCACCGGGGAGCTGTTTTTT
TRBJ1-2 | . | TRBV6-5 | TRBD1 | CASTQTGGAYGYTF | TGTGCCAGCACCCAGACAGGGGGAGCCTATGGCTACACCTTC
TRBJ2-1 | . | TRBV25-1 | TRBD2 | CASLRWRGAPLEQFF | TGTGCCAGTCTACGATGGCGGGGGGCACCCCTCGAGCAGTTCTTC
TRBJ2-3 | . | TRBV3-1/TRBV3-2 | . | CASSQGTQGWDTQYF | TGTGCCAGCAGCCAGGGGACACAAGGATGGGATACGCAGTATTTT
TRBJ1-1 | . | TRBV6-5 | TRBD1 | CASSYGTGAEAFF | TGTGCCAGCAGTTACGGGACAGGGGCTGAAGCTTTCTTT
TRBJ2-3 | . | TRBV6-5 | TRBD2 | CASSYFPSGGSDTQYF | TGTGCCAGCAGTTACTTTCCTAGCGGGGGCTCAGATACGCAGTATTTT
TRBJ2-2 | few | TRBV11-2 | TRBD2 | CASSLVRTSGGAPGELFF | TGTGCCAGCAGCTTAGTGCGGACTAGCGGGGGGGCCCCCGGGGAGCTGTTTTTT
TRBJ2-5 | . | TRBV30 | . | CAWCRGLFQETQYF | TGTGCCTGGTGTAGGGGCTTATTCCAAGAGACCCAGTACTTC
TRBJ1-1 | . | TRBV30 | . | CAWSTARNTEAFF | TGTGCCTGGAGTACCGCCAGGAACACTGAAGCTTTCTTT
TRBJ1-4 | . | TRBV11-1 | TRBD1 | CASSSPGQGDEKLFF | TGTGCCAGCAGCTCCCCGGGACAGGGGGATGAAAAACTGTTTTTT
TRBJ2-4 | . | TRBV11-2 | . | CASSLELLAKNIQYF | TGTGCCAGCAGCTTAGAATTACTAGCCAAAAACATTCAGTACTTC
TRBJ1-5 | . | TRBV5-1 | TRBD1 | CASSLTGGLSQPQHF | TGCGCCAGCAGCCTGACAGGGGGCCTTAGTCAGCCCCAGCATTTT
TRBJ2-7 | . | TRBV3-1/TRBV3-2 | TRBD1 | CASSPGTGVAEQYF | TGTGCCAGCAGCCCGGGAACAGGGGTTGCCGAGCAGTACTTC
TRBJ1-2 | . | TRBV19 | TRBD1 | CASRSQAKTGGYGYTF | TGTGCCAGTAGATCTCAGGCCAAAACAGGGGGCTATGGCTACACCTTC
TRBJ2-5 | . | TRBV29-1 | TRBD2 | CSVPGTSGGSQETQYF | TGCAGCGTTCCCGGGACTAGCGGGGGTTCACAAGAGACCCAGTACTTC
TRBJ1-1 | . | TRBV6-5 | TRBD1 | CASSSGTGATEAFF | TGTGCCAGCAGTTCTGGGACAGGTGCAACTGAAGCTTTCTTT
TRBJ2-7 | . | TRBV6-5 | TRBD1 | CASRIRQGPYEQYF | TGTGCCAGCAGAATCAGACAGGGGCCCTACGAGCAGTACTTC
TRBJ1-4 | few | TRBV4-1 | . | CASSRLPRVGNEKLFF | TGCGCCAGCAGCCGCCTCCCGAGGGTTGGTAATGAAAAACTGTTTTTT
TRBJ1-1 | . | TRBV9 | . | CASSEGQRNTEAFF | TGTGCCAGCTCGGAGGGGCAGCGGAACACTGAAGCTTTCTTT
TRBJ1-1 | . | TRBV27 | . | CASSNRVNTEAFF | TGTGCCAGCTCGAATCGAGTGAACACTGAAGCTTTCTTT
TRBJ1-6 | . | TRBV5-1 | TRBD1 | CASSPWTGSNSPLHF | TGCGCCAGCAGCCCCTGGACAGGATCAAATTCACCCCTCCACTTT
TRBJ2-3 | . | TRBV6-5 | . | CASSRGTDTQYF | TGTGCCAGCAGCCGGGGCACAGATACGCAGTATTTT
TRBJ2-1 | . | TRBV9 | TRBD1 | CASSSRTGGRNEQFF | TGTGCCAGCAGTTCTCGGACAGGGGGCCGCAATGAGCAGTTCTTC
TRBJ2-7 | once | TRBV13 | TRBD1 | CASSQRQGAYEQYF | TGTGCCAGCAGCCAAAGACAGGGGGCCTACGAGCAGTACTTC
TRBJ2-7 | . | TRBV5-4 | . | CATRGGNSSYEQYF | TGTGCCACCCGCGGGGGCAACTCCTCCTACGAGCAGTACTTC
TRBJ1-2 | . | TRBV11-2 | . | CASSLTQLNYGYTF | TGTGCCAGCAGTTTGACACAGTTAAACTATGGCTACACCTTC